This is a list of T cell receptor beta chains from one sample in a study of response to subunit inactivated influenza vaccine. One entry per CDR3 protein results from TCRdb running MiXCR on the RT-PCR reads. Found here are more than 550,000 distinct CDR3 sequences, around 11% of them singletons; the top ten hold roughly 11%. The same data also contributed to another study, on T cells expressing NK-cell markers.

Specimen: PBMCs from blood, collected on the day of vaccination. The receptors stem from a man in his fifties who received an inactivated influenza vaccine. Each CDR3 is given with its conserved first and last residue. D genes are given only for firm matches. Only some rows state a clone size, as once, few, many or a class for expanded clones.

clone size,D gene,V gene,J gene,CDR3 protein,CDR3 DNA
few,TRBD2,TRBV6-2/TRBV6-3,TRBJ2-3,CASSYRGGTYTDTQYF,TGTGCCAGCAGTTATCGCGGGGGAACCTACACAGATACGCAGTATTTT
few,TRBD1,TRBV25-1,TRBJ2-7,CASSETGDSYEQYF,TGTGCCAGCAGTGAAACAGGGGACTCCTACGAGCAGTACTTC
medium-sized,.,TRBV9,TRBJ2-2,CASSVELSGELFF,TGTGCCAGCAGCGTAGAACTGTCAGGGGAGCTGTTTTTT
few,TRBD1,TRBV11-2,TRBJ2-2,CATQHPRGPTGELFF,TGTGCCACCCAACACCCCAGGGGGCCCACCGGGGAGCTGTTTTTT
.,TRBD1,TRBV10-3,TRBJ2-7,CAITSNRGPYEQYF,TGTGCCATCACCTCAAACAGGGGGCCCTACGAGCAGTACTTC
few,.,TRBV7-9,TRBJ1-3,CASSRHGRSSGNTIYF,TGTGCCAGCAGCCGCCATGGTAGGAGCTCTGGAAACACCATATATTTT
.,TRBD1,TRBV9,TRBJ2-7,CASSIGQGHPYEQYF,TGTGCCAGCAGCATCGGACAGGGGCATCCCTACGAGCAGTACTTC
few,TRBD1,TRBV5-1,TRBJ1-2,CASSLQQGARGYTF,TGCGCCAGCAGCTTGCAGCAGGGGGCGCGAGGCTACACCTTC
few,TRBD2,TRBV9,TRBJ2-1,CASSAPGTSGGKQFF,TGTGCCAGCAGCGCACCGGGGACTAGCGGGGGAAAGCAGTTCTTC
few,TRBD1,TRBV5-1,TRBJ2-7,CASSSAGTGVSYEQYF,TGCGCCAGCAGCTCGGCCGGGACAGGGGTGTCCTACGAGCAGTACTTC
many,.,TRBV7-8,TRBJ2-7,CASSPRHLYEQYF,TGTGCCAGCAGCCCCCGACATCTCTACGAGCAGTACTTC
few,TRBD1,TRBV19,TRBJ2-7,CASRDRVGYSYEQYF,TGTGCCAGCCGGGACAGGGTCGGATACTCCTACGAGCAGTACTTC
few,TRBD1,TRBV9,TRBJ2-2,CASSARDREGTGELFF,TGTGCCAGCAGCGCCCGGGACAGGGAGGGCACCGGGGAGCTGTTTTTT